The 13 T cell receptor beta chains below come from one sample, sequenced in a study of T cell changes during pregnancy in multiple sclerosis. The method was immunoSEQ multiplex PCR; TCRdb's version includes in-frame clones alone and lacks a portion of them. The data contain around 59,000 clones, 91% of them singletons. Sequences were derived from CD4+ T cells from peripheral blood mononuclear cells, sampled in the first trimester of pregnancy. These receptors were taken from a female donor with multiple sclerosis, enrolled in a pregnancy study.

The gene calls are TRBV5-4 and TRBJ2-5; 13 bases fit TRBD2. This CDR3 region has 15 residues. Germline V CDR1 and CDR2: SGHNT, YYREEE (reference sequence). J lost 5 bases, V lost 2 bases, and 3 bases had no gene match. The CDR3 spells CASSFPLAGGETQYF. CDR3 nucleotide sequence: TGTGCCAGCAGCTTCCCACTAGCGGGGGGGGAGACCCAGTACTTC. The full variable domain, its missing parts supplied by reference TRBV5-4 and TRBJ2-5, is ETGVTQSPTHLIKTRGQQVTLRCSSQSGHNTVSWYQQALGQGPQFIFQYYREEENGRGNFPPRFSGLQFPNYSSELNVNALELDDSALYLCASSFPLAGGETQYFGPGTRLLVL.

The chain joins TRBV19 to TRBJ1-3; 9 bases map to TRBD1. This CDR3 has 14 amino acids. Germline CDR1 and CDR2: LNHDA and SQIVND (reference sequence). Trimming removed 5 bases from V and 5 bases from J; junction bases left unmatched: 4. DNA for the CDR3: TGTGCCAGTAGTCCGACAGGGGGGAGAAACACCATATATTTT. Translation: CASSPTGGRNTIYF.

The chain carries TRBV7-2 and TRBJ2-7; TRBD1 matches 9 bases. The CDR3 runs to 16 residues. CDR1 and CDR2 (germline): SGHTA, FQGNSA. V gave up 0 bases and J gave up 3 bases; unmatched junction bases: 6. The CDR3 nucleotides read TGTGCCAGCAGCTTAGCGGGGGGACAGGGTGGCTACGAGCAGTACTTC. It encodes CASSLAGGQGGYEQYF.

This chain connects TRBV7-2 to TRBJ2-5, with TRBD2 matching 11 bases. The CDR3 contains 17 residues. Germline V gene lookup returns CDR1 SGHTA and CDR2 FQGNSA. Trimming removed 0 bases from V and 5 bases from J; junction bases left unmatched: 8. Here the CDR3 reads CASSLAVSGGGRETQYF. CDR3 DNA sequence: TGTGCCAGCAGCTTAGCGGTTAGCGGGGGGGGTCGCGAGACCCAGTACTTC. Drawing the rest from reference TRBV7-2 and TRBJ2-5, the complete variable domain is GAGVSQSPSNKVTEKGKDVELRCDPISGHTALYWYRQSLGQGLEFLIYFQGNSAPDKSGLPSDRFSAERTGGSVSTLTIQRTQQEDSAVYLCASSLAVSGGGRETQYFGPGTRLLVL.

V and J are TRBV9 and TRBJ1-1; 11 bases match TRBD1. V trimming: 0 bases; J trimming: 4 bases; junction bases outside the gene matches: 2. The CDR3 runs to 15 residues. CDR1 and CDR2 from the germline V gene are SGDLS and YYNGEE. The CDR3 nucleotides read TGTGCCAGCAGCGTAGTCGGGACAGGGGGCACTGAAGCTTTCTTT. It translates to CASSVVGTGGTEAFF.

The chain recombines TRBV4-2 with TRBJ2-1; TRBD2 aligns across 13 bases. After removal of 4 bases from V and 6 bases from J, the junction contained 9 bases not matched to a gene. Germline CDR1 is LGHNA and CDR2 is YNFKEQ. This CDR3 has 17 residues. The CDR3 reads CASSRRTSGGPPNEQFF. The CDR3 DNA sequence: TGTGCCAGCAGCCGTCGGACTAGCGGGGGCCCCCCCAATGAGCAGTTCTTC.

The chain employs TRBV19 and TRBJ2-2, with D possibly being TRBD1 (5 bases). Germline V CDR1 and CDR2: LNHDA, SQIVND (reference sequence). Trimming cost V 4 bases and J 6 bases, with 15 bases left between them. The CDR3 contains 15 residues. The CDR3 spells CASSTPGWAPGELFF. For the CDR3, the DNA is TGTGCCAGTAGTACACCAGGGTGGGCCCCCGGGGAGCTGTTTTTT. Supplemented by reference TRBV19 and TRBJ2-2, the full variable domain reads DGGITQSPKYLFRKEGQNVTLSCEQNLNHDAMYWYRQDPGQGLRLIYYSQIVNDFQKGDIAEGYSVSREKKESFPLTVTSAQKNPTAFYLCASSTPGWAPGELFFGEGSRLTVL.

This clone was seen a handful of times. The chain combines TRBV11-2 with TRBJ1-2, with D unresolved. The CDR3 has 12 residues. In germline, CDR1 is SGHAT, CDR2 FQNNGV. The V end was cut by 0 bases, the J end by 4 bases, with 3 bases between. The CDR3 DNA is TGTGCCAGCAGCTTAGAGAGCTATGGCTACACCTTC. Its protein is CASSLESYGYTF.

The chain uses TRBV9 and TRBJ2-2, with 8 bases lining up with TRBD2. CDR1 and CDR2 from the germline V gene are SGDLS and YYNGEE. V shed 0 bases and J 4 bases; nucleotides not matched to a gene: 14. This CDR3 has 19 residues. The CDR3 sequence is CASSVVGSRGGTTTGELFF. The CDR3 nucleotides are TGTGCCAGCAGCGTAGTCGGGAGTCGGGGGGGTACAACCACCGGGGAGCTGTTTTTT. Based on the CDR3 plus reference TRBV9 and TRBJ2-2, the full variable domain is DSGVTQTPKHLITATGQRVTLRCSPRSGDLSVYWYQQSLDQGLQFLIQYYNGEERAKGNILERFSAQQFPDLHSELNLSSLELGDSALYFCASSVVGSRGGTTTGELFFGEGSRLTVL.

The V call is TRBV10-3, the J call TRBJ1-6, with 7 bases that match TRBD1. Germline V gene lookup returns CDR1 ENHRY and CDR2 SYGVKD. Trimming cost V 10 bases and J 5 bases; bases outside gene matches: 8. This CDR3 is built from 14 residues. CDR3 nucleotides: TGTGCCACGAACAGGGGCGCGGATAATTCACCCCTCCACTTT. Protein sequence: CATNRGADNSPLHF.

The DNA for the CDR3 is TGTGCCAGCAGAGAAGACAGGGGTTTTGGCGGGTCACCCCTCCACTTT. Protein product: CASREDRGFGGSPLHF. The rearrangement joins TRBV28 to TRBJ1-6, with 8 bases that match TRBD1. The CDR3 spans 16 residues. Germline V gives CDR1 MDHEN, CDR2 SYDVKM. V lost 6 bases to trimming and J lost 10 bases; unmatched junction nucleotides: 14.

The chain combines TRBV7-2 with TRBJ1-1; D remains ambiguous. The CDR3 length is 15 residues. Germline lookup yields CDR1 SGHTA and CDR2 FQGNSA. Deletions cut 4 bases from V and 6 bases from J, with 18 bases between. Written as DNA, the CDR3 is TGTGCCAGCAGCTCAGGTCTCCACGGGGTGGCTGAAGCTTTCTTT. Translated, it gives CASSSGLHGVAEAFF. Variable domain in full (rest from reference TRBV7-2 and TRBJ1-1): GAGVSQSPSNKVTEKGKDVELRCDPISGHTALYWYRQSLGQGLEFLIYFQGNSAPDKSGLPSDRFSAERTGGSVSTLTIQRTQQEDSAVYLCASSSGLHGVAEAFFGQGTRLTVV.

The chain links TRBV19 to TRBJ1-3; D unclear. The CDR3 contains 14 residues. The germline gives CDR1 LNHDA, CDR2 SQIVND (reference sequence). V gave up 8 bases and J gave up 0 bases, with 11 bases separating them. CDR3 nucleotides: TGTGCCAGTCGGGAGTACCACTCTGGAAACACCATATATTTT. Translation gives CASREYHSGNTIYF.